This T cell receptor beta chain was retrieved from a study of cytomegalovirus exposure and HLA in healthy donors. As for the study in general: Genetic ancestry analysis placed over 75% of the 300 to 500 donors that were genotyped in the Caucasian-associated cluster.

The germline V gene has CDR1 SGHTA and CDR2 FQGNSA. V gave up 3 bases and J gave up 4 bases; unmatched junction bases: 2. The CDR3 covers 16 residues. The PCR used 60 Vbeta and 13 Jbeta primers. Libraries were prepared by immunoSEQ multiplex PCR; TCRdb keeps only in-frame clonotypes and omits some of them. The data show 100,000 to 150,000 clones, roughly 80% seen once. The rearrangement joins TRBV7-2 to TRBJ2-1, with 14 bases matching TRBD2. The receptor was isolated from a man in his late teens or twenties in good health and CMV-seropositive. Sequenced input: PBMCs. Here the CDR3 DNA reads TGTGCCAGCAGCTTCAGGACTAGCGGGAGGTACAATGAGCAGTTCTTC. Its translation: CASSFRTSGRYNEQFF.